This T cell receptor beta chain was found in a study of blood T cell repertoires in COVID-19. Looking at the study overall: Sites in the United States, Italy and Spain provided acute and convalescent COVID-19 samples. PBMCs, B-cell-depleted T cells, or T cells provided the cDNA or gDNA that made up the material.

In the authors' workflow: Reference gene primer amplification yielded estimated nucleated cell counts. Profiling relied on immunoSEQ multiplex PCR, and the TCRdb table lists in-frame clones only, not all of them. V, J and clone size are taken as reported in that table, and D and trimming were inferred from the DNA itself. The table has approximately 160,000 clones, approximately 86% seen once. The germline CDR1 and CDR2 sequences are LGHDT and YNNKEL (reference sequence). The germline V and J ends were trimmed by 1 base and 0 bases, with 10 bases remaining between them. The CDR3 covers 16 residues. Sample: peripheral blood. V gene TRBV3-1 (or the pseudogene TRBV3-2) combines with J gene TRBJ1-5; D ambiguous. This TCR came from a man aged 60 to 75 with COVID-19, enrolled during active disease. The CDR3 protein is CASSQGGQYSNQPQHF. The CDR3 DNA reads as TGTGCCAGCAGCCAAGGAGGGCAATATAGCAATCAGCCCCAGCATTTT.